The 24 T cell receptor beta chains listed next were all sequenced from one sample in a study of T cell repertoires in cytomegalovirus infection. One entry per CDR3 protein results from TCRdb running MiXCR on the reads. The profile covers 200,000 to 250,000 distinct CDR3 sequences, with around two fifths appearing a single time and 55% to 60% taken by the ten largest. Their specific antigens are unknown. The specimen was CD8+ T cells from cultured PBMCs, collected from culture after CMV antigen stimulation. Receptors originate from a human donor in good health (CMV status not recorded). Some clones in this sample may be carry-over from other donors' samples.

This clonotype was found a few times. CDR3 sequence: CASHRQGAGELFF. Here the CDR3 DNA reads TGTGCCAGCCACCGACAGGGGGCCGGGGAGCTGTTTTTT. The chain combines TRBV11-2 with TRBJ2-2; TRBD1 matches at 9 bases. This CDR3 is built from 13 residues. Germline lookup yields CDR1 SGHAT and CDR2 FQNNGV. The ends lost 8 bases at V and 6 bases at J; junction bases unmatched: 4.

CDR3 DNA sequence: TGTGCCAGCAGTTCCTCTAGCGGCTACAATGAGCAGTTCTTC. Protein sequence: CASSSSSGYNEQFF. This sequence joins TRBV27 and TRBJ2-1, with 7 nucleotides matching TRBD2. V dropped 4 bases and J dropped 3; count of bases not matched to a gene: 3. The CDR3 extends over 14 amino acids. The germline V gene encodes CDR1 MNHEY and CDR2 SMNVEV (reference sequence).

The rearrangement joins TRBV29-1 to TRBJ1-1, with D maybe TRBD1 (5 bases). CDR1 SQVTM and CDR2 ANQGSEA come from the germline V gene. This CDR3 has 15 amino acids. V lost 2 bases and J lost 1, with 14 bases in between. The CDR3 bases are TGCAGCGTTGAAAATACGTGGGGCGAGAACACTGAAGCTTTCTTT. It yields the protein CSVENTWGENTEAFF.

The V and J genes are TRBV7-9 and TRBJ2-7, with D perhaps matching TRBD1 or TRBD2 (5 bases each). V was shortened by 5 bases and J by 2 bases, with 13 bases between the two germline ends. This CDR3 spans 14 amino acids. Germline V lookup: CDR1 SEHNR, CDR2 FQNEAQ (reference sequence). The CDR3 loop reads CASSPPGAAYEQYF. CDR3 coding DNA: TGTGCCAGCAGCCCCCCCGGGGCGGCCTACGAGCAGTACTTC.

This chain joins TRBV7-9 and TRBJ2-1; D is unclear. V was trimmed by 5 bases and J by 6 bases, leaving 11 bases between them. Germline CDR1 SEHNR, CDR2 FQNEAQ (reference sequence). This CDR3 has 13 amino acids. The CDR3 here is CASSPAGPNEQFF. CDR3 in DNA: TGTGCCAGCAGCCCAGCCGGGCCCAATGAGCAGTTCTTC.

This chain connects TRBV6-5 to TRBJ2-1; weak D call: TRBD1 (6 bases). Germline lookup yields CDR1 MNHEY and CDR2 SVGAGI. The CDR3 consists of 14 residues. The V gene lost 0 bases and the J gene lost 10 bases, with 13 bases spanning the gap. The CDR3 sequence is CASSYSDSRGEQFF. The DNA for the CDR3 is TGTGCCAGCAGTTACTCGGACAGCCGAGGCGAGCAGTTCTTC.

This chain connects TRBV29-1 to TRBJ1-1; no clear D. Germline values: CDR1 SQVTM, CDR2 ANQGSEA. The CDR3 has 11 residues. Deletions cut 8 bases from V and 0 bases from J, with 7 bases between. CDR3 DNA: TGCAGCCTAACACTGAACACTGAAGCTTTCTTT. The encoded protein is CSLTLNTEAFF.

This rearrangement joins TRBV6-2 or TRBV6-3 to TRBJ2-2; D tentatively reads TRBD1 or TRBD2 (5 bases each). Germline V gives CDR1 MNHEY, CDR2 SVGEGT. V gave up 0 bases and J gave up 4 bases, with 12 bases separating them. The CDR3 contains 16 residues. CDR3: CASSYSIGALTGELFF. In nucleotides, the CDR3 is TGTGCCAGCAGTTACTCAATCGGGGCCCTCACCGGGGAGCTGTTTTTT.

V is TRBV28 and J is TRBJ2-3, with 10 bases matching TRBD2. The length of the CDR3 is 15 residues. V lost 5 bases to trimming and J lost 3 bases; unmatched junction nucleotides: 5. Looked up from germline, CDR1 is MDHEN and CDR2 is SYDVKM. As DNA, the CDR3 is TGTGCCAGCAGTCCGCTAGCGGGAGCTACAGATACGCAGTATTTT. Translated: CASSPLAGATDTQYF.

There are a few counts of this clonotype. This sequence joins TRBV7-8 and TRBJ2-7; D possibly corresponds to TRBD2 (5 bases). The V and J ends lost 0 bases and 0 bases respectively, with 6 bases between them. This CDR3 is 14 amino acids long. The V gene's germline CDR1 is SGHVS and CDR2 FQNEAQ. For the CDR3, the DNA is TGTGCCAGCAGCTTAGCTCGGGACTCCTACGAGCAGTACTTC. This translates into CASSLARDSYEQYF.

In this sample, this clonotype turned up once. V is TRBV6-5 and J is TRBJ2-1, with D possibly being TRBD1 (5 bases). Germline CDR1 is MNHEY and CDR2 is SVGAGI. V was cut by 2 bases and J by 12 bases, with 8 bases left in between. The CDR3 sequence is 11 residues long. The CDR3 loop reads CASSYMGRQFF. In DNA form, the CDR3 reads TGTGCCAGCAGTTACATGGGGCGGCAGTTCTTC.

This clonotype appeared a few times. The V and J genes are TRBV20-1 and TRBJ1-5, with D hard to call. This CDR3 has 13 amino acids. V dropped 0 bases and J dropped 5 bases, with 8 bases sitting between them. Germline lookup yields CDR1 DFQATT and CDR2 SNEGSKA (reference sequence). CDR3 sequence: CSARDPQDQPQHF. The CDR3 coding sequence is TGCAGTGCTAGAGACCCCCAGGATCAGCCCCAGCATTTT.

The rearrangement links TRBV27 to TRBJ2-7, with TRBD2 identical over 7 bases. Germline CDR1 MNHEY, CDR2 SMNVEV (reference sequence). Trimming took 3 bases from V and 2 from J; bases not matched to a gene: 7. The CDR3 is 15 residues long. The DNA of the CDR3 is TGTGCCAGCAGTTTTGGCGGGAGAGGGGCCTACGAGCAGTACTTC. Amino acid sequence: CASSFGGRGAYEQYF.

This clonotype was found many times. The genes are TRBV7-8 and TRBJ1-6, with 7 bases fitting TRBD1. Looked up from germline, CDR1 is SGHVS and CDR2 is FQNEAQ. After removal of 5 bases from V and 1 base from J, the junction contained 5 bases not matched to a gene. CDR3 length: 16 residues. The CDR3 DNA reads TGTGCCAGCAGCCCGAGACAGGGTTCCTATAATTCACCCCTCCACTTT. Amino acids: CASSPRQGSYNSPLHF.

The genes are TRBV6-2 or TRBV6-3 and TRBJ2-7, with D perhaps TRBD2 (5 bases). The V and J ends lost 8 bases and 3 bases respectively, with 11 bases between them. This CDR3 comprises 12 residues. Germline lookup yields CDR1 MNHEY and CDR2 SVGEGT. CDR3 sequence reads: CASEGIHYEQYF. The CDR3, as DNA: TGTGCCAGCGAGGGAATCCACTACGAGCAGTACTTC.

The chain combines TRBV7-3 with TRBJ2-7; D not certain. Trimming took off 2 bases at V and 3 bases at J, with 23 bases between the two ends. Germline assignment: CDR1 SGHTA and CDR2 FQGTGA. CDR3 length equals 18 residues. DNA for the CDR3: TGTGCCAGCAGCTTAGTCCCCAGCAGCGCTCCTACAGACTACGAGCAGTACTTC. Translation: CASSLVPSSAPTDYEQYF.

For the CDR3, the DNA is TGTGCCAGCTGGGTAGAGGACGAGCAGTACTTC. It encodes CASWVEDEQYF. The chain employs TRBV6-1 and TRBJ2-7; no definite D call. V was clipped by 8 bases and J by 5 bases, with 10 bases between them. CDR1 is MNHNS and CDR2 is SASEGT in the germline V gene. CDR3 length: 11 amino acids.

Comments on this clonotype: A read error may produce the germline difference seen at one junction end. The rearrangement joins TRBV4-1 to TRBJ2-5; D uncertain. Looked up from germline, CDR1 is MGHRA and CDR2 is YSYEKL. The CDR3 covers 15 residues. The CDR3, as DNA: TGTGCCAGCAGCCAAGTGGTGGGATTAGGGGAGACCCAGTACTTC. This sequence encodes CASSQVVGLGETQYF.

The chain employs TRBV29-1 and TRBJ2-7; TRBD2 matches 7 bases. CDR3 length equals 15 residues. J gave up 0 bases and V 3 bases, and 8 bases lay outside the gene matches. Germline CDR1 SQVTM, CDR2 ANQGSEA. CDR3 sequence reads: CSVDLGGGPSYEQYF. The CDR3, as DNA: TGCAGCGTTGATCTCGGGGGAGGGCCCTCCTACGAGCAGTACTTC.

This clonotype appeared a few times. The rearrangement uses TRBV7-9 and TRBJ1-2, with D unclear. Germline V gene data show CDR1 as SEHNR and CDR2 as FQNEAQ (reference sequence). The CDR3 contains 15 residues. Between the trimmed V and J ends, which lost 2 bases and 6 bases, there was a span of 16 bases. The CDR3: CASSLPGPGSHGYTF. The CDR3 DNA follows: TGTGCCAGCAGCTTACCAGGTCCGGGAAGTCATGGCTACACCTTC.

A few counts support this clonotype. The gene calls are TRBV27 and TRBJ2-6; D ambiguous. CDR3 length: 15 residues. V lost 8 bases and J lost 0, with 11 bases in between. Germline V gives CDR1 MNHEY, CDR2 SMNVEV (reference sequence). The DNA of the CDR3 is TGTGCCAGCCGGGCTACCCCCTCTGGGGCCAACGTCCTGACTTTC. It yields the protein CASRATPSGANVLTF.

This chain links TRBV28 with TRBJ2-7; D uncertain. Germline values: CDR1 MDHEN, CDR2 SYDVKM. Trimming removed 5 bases at V and 1 base at J, with 12 bases between. CDR3 length: 14 residues. The CDR3 loop reads CASSLVLSSYEQYF. The CDR3 DNA sequence: TGTGCCAGCAGTCTAGTTCTCTCTTCCTACGAGCAGTACTTC.

The genes are TRBV27 and TRBJ2-5; 7 bases map to TRBD1. Per germline, CDR1 MNHEY and CDR2 SMNVEV (reference sequence). The trim removed 2 bases at V and 5 bases at J, leaving 5 bases unmatched. The CDR3 spans 14 residues. Here the CDR3 DNA reads TGTGCCAGCAGTTTAGCCGGGACAGTCGAGACCCAGTACTTC. This codes for CASSLAGTVETQYF.

This clonotype was seen repeatedly, ten times or more. The genes are TRBV2 and TRBJ2-7; 8 bases line up with TRBD1. The V and J ends lost 8 bases and 6 bases, in that order; junction bases with no gene match: 9. Germline CDR1 reads SNHLY; CDR2 reads FYNNEI. The CDR3 is made up of 13 amino acids. CDR3 nucleotides: TGTGCCAGCGTAAGACGACAGGGGACCGAGCAGTACTTC. Amino acids: CASVRRQGTEQYF.